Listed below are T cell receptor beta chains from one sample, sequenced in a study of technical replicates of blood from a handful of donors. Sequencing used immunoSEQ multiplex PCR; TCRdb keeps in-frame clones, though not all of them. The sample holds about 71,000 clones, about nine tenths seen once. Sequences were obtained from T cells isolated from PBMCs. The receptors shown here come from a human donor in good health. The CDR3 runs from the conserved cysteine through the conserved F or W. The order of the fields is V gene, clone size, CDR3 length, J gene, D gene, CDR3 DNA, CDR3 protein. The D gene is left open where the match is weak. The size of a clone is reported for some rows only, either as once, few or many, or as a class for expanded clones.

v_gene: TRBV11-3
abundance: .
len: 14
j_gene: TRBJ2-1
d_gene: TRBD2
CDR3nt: TGTGCCAGCAGCTCCGGGACTAGGCACAATGAGCAGTTCTTC
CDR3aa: CASSSGTRHNEQFF

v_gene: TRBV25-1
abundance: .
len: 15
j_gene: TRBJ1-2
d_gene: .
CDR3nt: TGTGCCAGCAGTGAAGGGGGCTACAGAGCCTATGGCTACACCTTC
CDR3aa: CASSEGGYRAYGYTF

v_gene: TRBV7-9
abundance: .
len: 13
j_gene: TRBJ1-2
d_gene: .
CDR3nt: TGTGCCAGCAGCTTAGTACAGGGAGATGGCTACACCTTC
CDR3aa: CASSLVQGDGYTF

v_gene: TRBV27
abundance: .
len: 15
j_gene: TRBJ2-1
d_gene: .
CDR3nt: TGTGCCAGCAGTCGCTTCGGGGTCTCCTACAATGAGCAGTTCTTC
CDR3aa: CASSRFGVSYNEQFF

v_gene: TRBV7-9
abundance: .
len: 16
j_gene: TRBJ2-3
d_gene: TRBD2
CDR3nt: TGTGCCAGCAGCCCTGGGCTAGCGGGAGTTCAAGATACGCGGTATTTT
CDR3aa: CASSPGLAGVQDTRYF

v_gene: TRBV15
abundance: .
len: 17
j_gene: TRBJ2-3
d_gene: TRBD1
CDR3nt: TGTGCCACCAGCACCCTACAGGGGGCTTGGGGAACAGATACGCAGTATTTT
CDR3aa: CATSTLQGAWGTDTQYF

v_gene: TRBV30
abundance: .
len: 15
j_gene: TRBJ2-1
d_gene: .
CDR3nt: TGTGCCTGGAGTGTACTAAGTAGCGAATACAATGAGCAGTTCTTC
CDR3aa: CAWSVLSSEYNEQFF

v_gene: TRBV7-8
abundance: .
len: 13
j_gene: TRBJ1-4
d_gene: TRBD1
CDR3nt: TGTGCCAGCAGCTCCTGGGACAGCGAAAAACTGTTTTTT
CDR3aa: CASSSWDSEKLFF

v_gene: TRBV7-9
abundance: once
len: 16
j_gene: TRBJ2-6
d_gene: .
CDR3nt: TGTGCCAGCAGCTTTCAGGGTTCGTCTGGGGCCAACGTCCTGACTTTC
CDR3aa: CASSFQGSSGANVLTF

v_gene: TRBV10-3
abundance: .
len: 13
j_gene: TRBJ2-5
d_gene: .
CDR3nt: TGTGCCATCAGTGAGGTAGTCGGGGAGACCCAGTACTTC
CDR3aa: CAISEVVGETQYF

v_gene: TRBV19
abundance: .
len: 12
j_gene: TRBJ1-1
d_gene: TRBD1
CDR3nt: TGTGCCAGTGGACAGGGGCGCACTGAAGCTTTCTTT
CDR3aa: CASGQGRTEAFF

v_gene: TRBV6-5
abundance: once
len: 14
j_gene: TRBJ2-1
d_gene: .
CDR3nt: TGTGCCAGCAGTTACCAAGACAGTCACAATGAGCAGTTCTTC
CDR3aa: CASSYQDSHNEQFF

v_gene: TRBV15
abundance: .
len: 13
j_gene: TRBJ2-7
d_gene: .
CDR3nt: TGTGCCACCAGCAGAGCTCGGCGGTACGAGCAGTACTTC
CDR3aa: CATSRARRYEQYF

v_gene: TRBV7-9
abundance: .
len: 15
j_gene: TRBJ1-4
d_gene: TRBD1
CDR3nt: TGTGCCAGCAGCTTTGGGACAGGGTCGGGGGAAAAACTGTTTTTT
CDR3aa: CASSFGTGSGEKLFF

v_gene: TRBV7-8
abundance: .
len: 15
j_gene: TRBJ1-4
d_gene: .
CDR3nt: TGTGCCAGCAGCTTAGGAGGGTCAACTAATGAAAAACTGTTTTTT
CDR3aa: CASSLGGSTNEKLFF

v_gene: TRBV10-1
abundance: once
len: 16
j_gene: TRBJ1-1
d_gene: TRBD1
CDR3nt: TGCGCCAGCTCCTCCGGACAGGGGCCTTGGAACACTGAAGCTTTCTTT
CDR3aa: CASSSGQGPWNTEAFF

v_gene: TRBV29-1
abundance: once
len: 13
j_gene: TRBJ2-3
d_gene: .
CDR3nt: TGCAGCGTTGGACCGGGAAGCACAGATACGCAGTATTTT
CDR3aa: CSVGPGSTDTQYF

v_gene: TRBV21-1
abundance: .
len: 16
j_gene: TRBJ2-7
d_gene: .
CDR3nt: TGTGCCAGCAGCAAAGTAGCGGGCCTATACTCCTACGAGCAGTACTTC
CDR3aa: CASSKVAGLYSYEQYF

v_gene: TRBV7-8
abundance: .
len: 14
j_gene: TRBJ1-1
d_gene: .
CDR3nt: TGTGCCAGCAGCTTAGTCCGCGGGAACACTGAAGCTTTCTTT
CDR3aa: CASSLVRGNTEAFF

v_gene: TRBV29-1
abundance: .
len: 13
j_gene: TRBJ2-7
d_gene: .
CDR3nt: TGCAGCGTTGAACTGGACAGTAGGAACGAGCAGTACTTC
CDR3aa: CSVELDSRNEQYF

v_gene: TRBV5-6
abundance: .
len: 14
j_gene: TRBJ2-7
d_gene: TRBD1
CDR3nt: TGTGCCAGCAGCTTGGGGGGACAGAATTACGAGCAGTACTTC
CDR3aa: CASSLGGQNYEQYF

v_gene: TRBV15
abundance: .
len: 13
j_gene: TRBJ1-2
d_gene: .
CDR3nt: TGTGCCACCAGCAGAGATAACACCTATGGCTACACCTTC
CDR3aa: CATSRDNTYGYTF

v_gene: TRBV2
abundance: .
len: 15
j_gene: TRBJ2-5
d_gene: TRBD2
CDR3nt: TGTGCCAGCAGTGGGCCTAGCGGGTCTCAAGAGACCCAGTACTTC
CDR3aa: CASSGPSGSQETQYF

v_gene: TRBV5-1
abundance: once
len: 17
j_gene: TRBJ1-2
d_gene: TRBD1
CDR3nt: TGCGCCAGCAGCTTGGTTTCAGGACAGGGTTACTTCTATGGCTACACCTTC
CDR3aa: CASSLVSGQGYFYGYTF

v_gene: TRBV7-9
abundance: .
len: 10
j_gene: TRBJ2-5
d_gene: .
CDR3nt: TGTGCCACCGCCCAGGGGACCCAGTACTTC
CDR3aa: CATAQGTQYF

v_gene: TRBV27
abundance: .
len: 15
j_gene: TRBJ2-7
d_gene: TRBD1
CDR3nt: TGTGCCAGTCGAGGCCCGGGACAGGGGGATCACGAGCAGTACTTC
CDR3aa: CASRGPGQGDHEQYF

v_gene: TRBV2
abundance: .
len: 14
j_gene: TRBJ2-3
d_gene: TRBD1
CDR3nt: TGTGCCAGCACCGGACAGGGGGCAGGGGATACGCAGTATTTT
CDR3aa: CASTGQGAGDTQYF

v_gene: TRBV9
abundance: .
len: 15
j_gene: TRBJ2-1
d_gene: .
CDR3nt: TGTGCCAGCAGCGTAGATGAGGGACTGGCCAATGAGCAGTTCTTC
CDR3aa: CASSVDEGLANEQFF

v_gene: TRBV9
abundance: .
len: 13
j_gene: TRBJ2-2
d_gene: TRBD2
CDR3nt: TGTGCCAGTCTAGCGGCGAACACCGGGGAGCTGTTTTTT
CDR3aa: CASLAANTGELFF

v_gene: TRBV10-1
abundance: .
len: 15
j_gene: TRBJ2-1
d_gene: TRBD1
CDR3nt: TGCGCCAGCAGCCGGACAGGGCTCTCCTACAATGAGCAGTTCTTC
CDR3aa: CASSRTGLSYNEQFF

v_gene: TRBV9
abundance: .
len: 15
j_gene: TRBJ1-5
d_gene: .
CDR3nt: TGTGCCAGCAGCGAAACAGACAGGCACAATCAGCCCCAGCATTTT
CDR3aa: CASSETDRHNQPQHF

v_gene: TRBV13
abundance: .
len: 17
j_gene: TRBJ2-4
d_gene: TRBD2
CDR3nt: TGTGCCAGCAGCTCGGGACTAGCGGGAGGGCCAGAAAACATTCAGTACTTC
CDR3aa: CASSSGLAGGPENIQYF

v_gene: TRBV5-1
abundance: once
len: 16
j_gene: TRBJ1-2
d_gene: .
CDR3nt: TGCGCCAGCAGCTTGGGAACATCTCCTCGAAACTATGGCTACACCTTC
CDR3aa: CASSLGTSPRNYGYTF